This T cell receptor (beta chain) appears in the sequencing data of a study of blood T cells in healthy people across ages. The study, taken as a whole, reports: Roughly linear declines in TCR beta diversity per million T cells occurred with age.

This clonotype was found a few times. Its antigen is currently unknown. With a J-beta primer mix and a sample-barcoded 5' primer, a second PCR ran roughly 6 to 11 cycles. Each cDNA molecule was tagged by a template-switch adaptor with 12 random nucleotides. TCRdb re-called the 5' RACE reads with MiXCR, one entry per CDR3 protein. The sample has roughly 930,000 distinct CDR3 sequences; around 49% are singletons. Between the trimmed V and J ends, which lost 4 bases and 2 bases, there was a span of 24 bases. Germline assignment: CDR1 SGHTA and CDR2 FQGNSA. The CDR3 length is 19 residues. This chain uses TRBV7-2 with TRBJ2-1, with a possible D match to TRBD2 (7 bases). The sequencing sample was made of blood. The sequence was obtained from a man younger than 45 in good health. CDR3 protein: CASSWGLAESHLPYNEQFF. The CDR3 region has the DNA TGTGCCAGCAGCTGGGGGCTAGCGGAGTCACACCTTCCCTACAATGAGCAGTTCTTC.